This TCR beta chain was recorded in a study of blood T cell repertoires in COVID-19. Here immunoSEQ multiplex PCR was the method, and the copy in TCRdb shows in-frame clones only, minus some. The repertoire holds 100,000 or so clones, with about 83% as singletons. The CDR3 totals 13 residues. CDR1 is MGHDK and CDR2 is SYGVNS in the germline V gene. J lost 2 bases, V lost 6 bases, and 3 bases had no gene match. The genes are TRBV25-1 and TRBJ2-5; 7 bases fit TRBD1. The sequenced sample consisted of peripheral blood. The sequence was obtained from a man aged 40-50 years with active or convalescent COVID-19. Here the CDR3 DNA reads TGTGCCAGCAGGAGGGGACAGCAAGAGACCCAGTACTTC. It yields the protein CASRRGQQETQYF.